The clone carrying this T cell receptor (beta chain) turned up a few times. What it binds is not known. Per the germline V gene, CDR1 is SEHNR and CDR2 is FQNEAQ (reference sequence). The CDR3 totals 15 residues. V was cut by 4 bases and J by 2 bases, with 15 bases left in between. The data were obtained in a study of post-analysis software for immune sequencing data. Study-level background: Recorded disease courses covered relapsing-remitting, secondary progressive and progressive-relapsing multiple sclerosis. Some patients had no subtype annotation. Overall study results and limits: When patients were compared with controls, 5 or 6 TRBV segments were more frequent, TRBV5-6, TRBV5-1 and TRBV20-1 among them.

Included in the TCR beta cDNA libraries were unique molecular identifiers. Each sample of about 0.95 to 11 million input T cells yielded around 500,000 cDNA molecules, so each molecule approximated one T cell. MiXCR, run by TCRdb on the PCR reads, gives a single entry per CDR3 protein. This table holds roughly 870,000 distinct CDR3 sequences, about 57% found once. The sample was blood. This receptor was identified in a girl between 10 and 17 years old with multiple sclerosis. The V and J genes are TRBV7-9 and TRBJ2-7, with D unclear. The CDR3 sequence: CASSSPVRSAYEQYF. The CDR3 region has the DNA TGTGCCAGCAGCTCCCCAGTAAGGAGTGCCTACGAGCAGTACTTC.